This T cell receptor beta chain comes out of a study of blood T cell repertoires in COVID-19 (dated by TCRdb to 2020 to 2021). The study in broad terms: Collaborator samples came from the United States, Italy and Spain and covered acute and convalescent phases of COVID-19. The prospective study material was composed of cDNA or gDNA derived from T cells, B-cell-depleted T cells, or PBMCs. Deeply sampled blood TCRbeta repertoires from subjects exposed to, actively infected with, or recovered from COVID-19 were included in the dataset. The repertoires were made available in a free public database intended to serve as a resource for research on the immune response to SARS-CoV-2. Samples came from the ongoing ImmuneRACE study (first 160 participants) plus 1,254 subjects from 6 global collaborators. Sample metadata almost always included a de-identified subject ID, COVID-19 status, age in years and sex. Where available, HLA class I and class II types were obtained from metadata supplied by the sample provider rather than from assay-based typing.

Participants in the prospective study were enrolled through a virtual design, were aged about 18 to 90 years, and lived in some 24 United States geographic areas. In the prospective study, participants were assigned to cohorts based on the clinical history participants reported in a screening survey and a study questionnaire. Recovered participants in ImmuneRACE Cohort 3 were defined by two consecutive negative NP/OP PCR tests, clearance by a healthcare professional, or resolution of symptoms. Each participant in the prospective study had whole blood, serum and a nasopharyngeal or oropharyngeal swab collected by mobile phlebotomists. Over a roughly 2-month period, participants in the prospective study had the option of providing additional blood draws and questionnaires. Before DNA extraction, blood samples from the prospective study were shipped at room temperature or frozen. TCRbeta CDR3 regions were amplified from genomic DNA by means of the immunoSEQ Assay, a bias-controlled multiplex PCR. For the original study's pipeline: Within the assay, amplification of reference gene primers was used to estimate how many nucleated cells each sample contained. To quantify the absolute abundance of each unique TCRbeta CDR3 rearrangement, sequence reads were collapsed and filtered. For each sample, productive Simpson clonality was calculated by taking the square root of Simpson's diversity index across productive rearrangements. TCRdb took this table from immuneACCESS and kept in-frame rearrangements with V and J called. Such tables lack part of the clones; where checked against another copy, unresolved V genes explain under half of the gap, and the rest is unexplained. V and J calls and clone size are copied from that table; D and trimming were computed from the DNA. This sample has about 190,000 clones in its table, and roughly 80% of those were observed once. The ten largest clones represent roughly 3% of the sample.

With regard to this clone: Its antigen is unknown. No much larger clone is present one base from it, and per-base qualities are unavailable.

Paper-wide results and their limitations: How much clinical and demographic metadata was included differed by source and by participant, and the metadata was provided uncurated.

According to the germline V gene, CDR1 reads SGHTA and CDR2 reads FQGNSA. Spanning cysteine to phenylalanine, the CDR3 consists of 16 amino acids. CDR3 DNA only is kept here, 48 bases in frame from base 1. Here V drops 0 bases and J drops 2 bases, and the junction holds 4 bases not matched to any gene. The TCR was taken from a woman aged 30 to 39 who had recovered from COVID-19. Rearrangement joined TRBV7-2 to TRBJ2-7, with TRBD2 matching 10 junction bases. The sample comprised PBMCs or T cells enriched from blood (not recorded which). The nucleotide sequence is given as TGTGCCAGCAGCTTAGCGGCTAGCGGGAGTCCCTACGAGCAGTACTTC. Protein translation: CASSLAASGSPYEQYF.